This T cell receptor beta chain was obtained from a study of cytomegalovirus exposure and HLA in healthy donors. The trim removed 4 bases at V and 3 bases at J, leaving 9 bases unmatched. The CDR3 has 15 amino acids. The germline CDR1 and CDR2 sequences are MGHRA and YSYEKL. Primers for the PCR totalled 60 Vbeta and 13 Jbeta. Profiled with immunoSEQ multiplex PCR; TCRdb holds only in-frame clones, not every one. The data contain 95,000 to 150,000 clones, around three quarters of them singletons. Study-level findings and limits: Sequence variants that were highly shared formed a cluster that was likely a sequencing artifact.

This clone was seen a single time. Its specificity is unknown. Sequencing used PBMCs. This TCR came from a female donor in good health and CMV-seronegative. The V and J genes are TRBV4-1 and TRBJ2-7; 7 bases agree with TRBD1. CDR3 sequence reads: CASSPSFRDSYEQYF. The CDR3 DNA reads TGCGCCAGCAGCCCTAGTTTCCGGGACAGCTACGAGCAGTACTTC.